Below, 30 T cell receptor beta chains from the same sample are listed, as sequenced in a study of T cells in localized non-small cell lung cancer. Sequenced by immunoSEQ multiplex PCR; TCRdb stores in-frame clones only, minus some. The sample lists about 25,000 clones, around 88% occurring once. Sequenced material: peripheral blood, taken before any cancer treatment. The receptor set was obtained from a male donor older than 55 with stage II squamous cell lung carcinoma.

The genes are TRBV19 and TRBJ1-1; 9 nucleotides align to TRBD1. The V gene's germline CDR1 is LNHDA and CDR2 SQIVND (reference sequence). The V gene end was trimmed by 4 bases and the J gene end by 5 bases; junction bases not matched to a gene: 11. This CDR3 is built from 16 residues. CDR3 nucleotides: TGTGCCAGTAGTACCCTCCCGGGACAGGGTTTGACTGAAGCTTTCTTT. Translated, it gives CASSTLPGQGLTEAFF.

The gene calls are TRBV9 and TRBJ2-5, with D possibly TRBD2 on 7 matching bases. V lost 0 bases to trimming and J lost 5 bases, with 26 bases between them. Germline loops: CDR1 SGDLS, CDR2 YYNGEE. This CDR3 comprises 19 residues. The CDR3 DNA reads TGTGCCAGCAGCGTAGGGGGCGGGGGCGCCTCACGGATTGGGGAGACCCAGTACTTC. It encodes CASSVGGGGASRIGETQYF.

The rearrangement links TRBV10-3 to TRBJ1-2, with 7 nucleotides matching TRBD1. V was clipped by 6 bases and J by 2 bases; unmatched bases: 9. Germline lookup yields CDR1 ENHRY and CDR2 SYGVKD. The CDR3 has 15 residues. The CDR3 bases are TGTGCCATCAGCCGACAGGGAACGGGCAACTATGGCTACACCTTC. The encoded protein is CAISRQGTGNYGYTF.

This clone appeared a few times. The chain carries TRBV5-1 and TRBJ1-3; D not certain. The CDR3 loop spans 14 amino acids. Deletions cut 4 bases from V and 4 bases from J, with 12 bases between. CDR1 SGHRS and CDR2 YFSETQ come from the germline V gene. CDR3 coding DNA: TGCGCCAGCAGCCCCGGGAAGTCAGGAAACACCATATATTTT. Its protein is CASSPGKSGNTIYF.

The sample holds a few counts of this clone. The chain carries TRBV6-1 and TRBJ1-4; D remains ambiguous. Deletions cut 6 bases from V and 4 bases from J, with 15 bases between. This CDR3 contains 15 residues. From germline, CDR1 is MNHNS and CDR2 SASEGT. The CDR3 DNA sequence: TGTGCCAGCAGCGACGGACTCGCCGGTAATGAAAAACTGTTTTTT. Protein product: CASSDGLAGNEKLFF.

The chain is built from TRBV6-1 and TRBJ2-7; 8 bases are a match to TRBD2. This CDR3 is 18 amino acids long. The ends lost 0 bases at V and 2 bases at J; junction bases unmatched: 12. Germline V gives CDR1 MNHNS, CDR2 SASEGT. CDR3 loop: CASSEALPASGPTYEQYF. Here the CDR3 DNA reads TGTGCCAGCAGTGAAGCGCTTCCGGCTAGCGGGCCAACCTACGAGCAGTACTTC.

Relative to its sample, this clone is hyperexpanded. The chain is built from TRBV29-1 and TRBJ2-2; 7 nucleotides agree with TRBD1. Germline-derived CDR1 and CDR2 are SQVTM and ANQGSEA. This CDR3 spans 14 amino acids. Germline trimming cut 6 bases from V and 2 bases from J; bases unmatched to any gene: 6. CDR3 bases: TGCAGCGTCCAAAACAGGGGAAACACCGGGGAGCTGTTTTTT. Its protein is CSVQNRGNTGELFF.

CDR3 residues: CASSLAGTVEAFF. The CDR3 nucleotides are TGTGCCAGCAGTCTTGCCGGGACAGTTGAAGCTTTCTTT. The chain carries TRBV27 and TRBJ1-1; 7 nucleotides match TRBD1. After removal of 5 bases from V and 7 bases from J, the junction contained 7 bases not matched to a gene. Germline V gives CDR1 MNHEY, CDR2 SMNVEV (reference sequence). The CDR3 covers 13 residues.

The chain has TRBV6-1 and TRBJ2-7; 7 nucleotides line up with TRBD2. From germline, CDR1 is MNHNS and CDR2 SASEGT. The junction had 4 bases not matched to a gene; V was cut back by 8 bases and J by 0 bases. This CDR3 spans 13 amino acids. CDR3 sequence: CASRGGSSYEQYF. The CDR3 nucleotides are TGTGCCAGCCGGGGAGGGAGCTCCTACGAGCAGTACTTC.

The rearrangement links TRBV5-1 to TRBJ2-4; D may be TRBD1 or TRBD2 (5 bases each). The CDR3 sequence is 16 residues long. V shed 1 base and J shed 10 bases, with 21 bases lying between them. CDR1 and CDR2 from the germline V gene are SGHRS and YFSETQ. This CDR3 reads CASSLLPQGVAGIQYF. CDR3 coding DNA: TGCGCCAGCAGCTTGCTCCCCCAGGGAGTAGCAGGTATTCAGTACTTC.

The chain employs TRBV5-6 and TRBJ2-1; no definite D call. Germline CDR1 is SGHDT and CDR2 is YYEEEE. The CDR3 runs 16 residues. Between the trimmed V and J ends, which lost 1 base and 2 bases, there was a span of 13 bases. The CDR3, as DNA: TGTGCCAGCAGCTTGTTTAGGGAACGAGCCTACAATGAGCAGTTCTTC. Translation gives CASSLFRERAYNEQFF.

V is TRBV5-6 and J is TRBJ1-5; D gene uncertain. The germline V gene encodes CDR1 SGHDT and CDR2 YYEEEE. This CDR3 comprises 15 residues. Trimming took off 4 bases at V and 0 bases at J, with 11 bases between the two ends. The CDR3 nucleotides are TGTGCCAGCAGCCTGGGCGTGGATAGCAATCAGCCCCAGCATTTT. The encoded protein is CASSLGVDSNQPQHF.

The rearrangement joins TRBV6-6 to TRBJ1-1, with D possibly being TRBD1 (5 bases). This CDR3 spans 16 amino acids. CDR1 is MNHNY, CDR2 SVGAGI, per germline (reference sequence). The V end lost 6 bases, the J end lost 0 bases, and 17 bases lay between the germline ends. CDR3 DNA sequence: TGTGCCAGCAGACCAGCGGGACCTTCCCTGAACACTGAAGCTTTCTTT. Its translation: CASRPAGPSLNTEAFF.

The CDR3 here is CASSVEPSTDTQYF. The CDR3 region has the DNA TGTGCCAGCAGCGTAGAACCGAGCACAGATACGCAGTATTTT. V is TRBV9 and J is TRBJ2-3; D not certain. The germline V gene has CDR1 SGDLS and CDR2 YYNGEE. Trimming left V 0 bases short and J 0 bases short, with 5 bases between. This CDR3 spans 14 amino acids. Combining the CDR3 with reference TRBV9 and TRBJ2-3 gives the whole variable domain DSGVTQTPKHLITATGQRVTLRCSPRSGDLSVYWYQQSLDQGLQFLIQYYNGEERAKGNILERFSAQQFPDLHSELNLSSLELGDSALYFCASSVEPSTDTQYFGPGTRLTVL.

DNA for the CDR3: TGTGCCAGCAGCTTGGACAGGGGCAAAGCTTTCTTT. It encodes CASSLDRGKAFF. The chain couples TRBV5-4 to TRBJ1-1, with 7 bases matching TRBD1. Germline V gene data show CDR1 as SGHNT and CDR2 as YYREEE (reference sequence). Trimming at V came to 0 bases and at J to 9 bases, leaving 2 bases not matched to a gene. The CDR3 spans 12 residues.

This clone was detected once. V and J are TRBV7-2 and TRBJ1-2, with D perhaps TRBD1 (5 bases). The V gene's germline CDR1 is SGHTA and CDR2 FQGNSA. The CDR3 spans 15 residues. Trimming took off 2 bases at V and 2 bases at J, with 12 bases between the two ends. The CDR3 DNA reads TGTGCCAGCAGCTTATCGACAGCTCCCAACTATGGCTACACCTTC. Translated, it gives CASSLSTAPNYGYTF.

This chain joins TRBV5-1 and TRBJ2-3, with no clear D. The germline V gene encodes CDR1 SGHRS and CDR2 YFSETQ. The V gene lost 1 base and the J gene lost 6 bases, with 12 bases spanning the gap. The CDR3 spans 14 residues. The CDR3 is CASSLTNPRDTQYF. The CDR3 DNA is TGCGCCAGCAGCTTGACTAACCCCAGGGATACGCAGTATTTT.

This chain links TRBV7-9 with TRBJ1-2, with 7 positions matching TRBD1. The J segment lost 4 bases and the V segment lost 4 bases, leaving 6 bases of the junction unmatched. The CDR3 extends over 14 amino acids. Germline assignment: CDR1 SEHNR and CDR2 FQNEAQ (reference sequence). In nucleotides, the CDR3 is TGTGCCAGCAGCTCATCGGGACAGACCTATGGCTACACCTTC. Translating it yields CASSSSGQTYGYTF.

The V call is TRBV7-8, the J call TRBJ1-2; a weak D match, TRBD1 (5 bases). Germline CDR1 SGHVS, CDR2 FQNEAQ. The CDR3 loop spans 14 amino acids. Between the trimmed V and J ends, which lost 1 base and 3 bases, there was a span of 9 bases. CDR3 sequence: CASSLGSTDYGYTF. In nucleotides, the CDR3 is TGTGCCAGCAGCTTAGGGTCGACAGACTATGGCTACACCTTC.

This chain connects TRBV5-1 to TRBJ1-2, with 10 bases matching TRBD1. CDR1 is SGHRS, CDR2 YFSETQ, per germline. Germline trimming cut 4 bases from V and 4 bases from J; bases unmatched to any gene: 7. The CDR3 has 15 residues. CDR3 residues: CASSPGTGEGYGYTF. The CDR3 bases are TGCGCCAGCAGCCCAGGGACAGGGGAAGGCTATGGCTACACCTTC.

The V gene is TRBV5-4, the J gene TRBJ2-7; weak D call: TRBD2 (6 bases). CDR1 and CDR2 (germline): SGHNT, YYREEE (reference sequence). The CDR3 length is 16 residues. The germline V and J ends were trimmed by 0 bases and 0 bases, with 13 bases remaining between them. The CDR3: CASSLAGGASSYEQYF. Here the CDR3 DNA reads TGTGCCAGCAGCTTGGCCGGCGGGGCGAGCTCCTACGAGCAGTACTTC.

The V call is TRBV7-3, the J call TRBJ1-1; 7 positions match TRBD1. Unmatched junction bases numbered 5, after V lost 4 bases and J lost 6 bases. The CDR3 has 13 amino acids. Per germline, CDR1 SGHTA and CDR2 FQGTGA. This CDR3 is CASSYGQGAEAFF. CDR3 nucleotide sequence: TGTGCCAGCAGCTATGGGCAGGGGGCTGAAGCTTTCTTT.

Here the CDR3 reads CASSAGLYEQYF. CDR3 bases: TGTGCCAGCAGCGCGGGACTCTACGAGCAGTACTTC. This chain uses TRBV7-2 with TRBJ2-7; a possible D gene is TRBD2 (6 bases). Germline-derived CDR1 and CDR2 are SGHTA and FQGNSA. The CDR3 covers 12 residues. Between the trimmed V and J ends, which lost 5 bases and 3 bases, there was a span of 8 bases.

The V gene is TRBV6-1, the J gene TRBJ2-1; 9 positions agree with TRBD2. The V gene end was trimmed by 3 bases and the J gene end by 10 bases; junction bases not matched to a gene: 10. Germline values: CDR1 MNHNS, CDR2 SASEGT. The CDR3 extends over 15 amino acids. The CDR3 here is CASSDAGGPFGEQFF. The CDR3 DNA sequence: TGTGCCAGCAGTGACGCGGGGGGGCCGTTCGGGGAGCAGTTCTTC.

The chain is built from TRBV4-3 and TRBJ2-3; D is possibly TRBD1 (5 bases). The CDR3 totals 16 residues. Per germline, CDR1 LGHNA and CDR2 YSLEER. V dropped 0 bases and J dropped 1 base, with 11 bases sitting between them. The CDR3 DNA follows: TGCGCCAGCAGCCAAGAAGGGGCAGTCGGCACAGATACGCAGTATTTT. Its translation is CASSQEGAVGTDTQYF.

The CDR3 here is CASSSRGSLGEQYF. Here the CDR3 DNA reads TGTGCCAGCAGTTCCCGGGGGTCACTGGGGGAGCAGTACTTC. The chain carries TRBV7-2 and TRBJ2-7; a possible D gene is TRBD2 (6 bases). The CDR3 runs 14 residues. V gave up 6 bases and J gave up 7 bases, with 19 bases separating them. CDR1 and CDR2 from the germline V gene are SGHTA and FQGNSA.

The CDR3 sequence: CASSFQQGASEKLFF. CDR3 bases: TGTGCCAGCAGCTTCCAACAGGGGGCAAGTGAAAAACTGTTTTTT. The rearrangement joins TRBV13 to TRBJ1-4; 9 nucleotides align to TRBD1. The J segment lost 7 bases and the V segment lost 3 bases, leaving 6 bases of the junction unmatched. The CDR3 consists of 15 residues. Germline CDR1 reads PRHDT; CDR2 reads FYEKMQ (reference sequence).

The chain employs TRBV5-6 and TRBJ1-1; D is unresolved. There are 14 residues in the CDR3. The V and J ends lost 4 bases and 1 base respectively, with 11 bases between them. In germline, CDR1 is SGHDT, CDR2 YYEEEE. As DNA, the CDR3 is TGTGCCAGCAGCCGCCTAATAGGGAACACTGAAGCTTTCTTT. Its protein is CASSRLIGNTEAFF.

This chain connects TRBV4-1 to TRBJ2-5; 7 nucleotides match TRBD2. The CDR3 is 14 residues long. The germline CDR1 and CDR2 sequences are MGHRA and YSYEKL. V was clipped by 2 bases and J by 5 bases; unmatched bases: 5. The CDR3 DNA follows: TGCGCCAGCAGCCAACGACTAGCCGCCGAGACCCAGTACTTC. Residues: CASSQRLAAETQYF.

The chain combines TRBV7-2 with TRBJ2-1; 9 positions agree with TRBD2. The length of the CDR3 is 16 residues. V lost 5 bases and J lost 4; bases outside the gene matches: 9. Germline V gives CDR1 SGHTA, CDR2 FQGNSA. CDR3 bases: TGTGCCAGCAGCATCGCGGGACTAGCAGCGTACAATGAGCAGTTCTTC. This encodes CASSIAGLAAYNEQFF. Combining the CDR3 with reference TRBV7-2 and TRBJ2-1 gives the whole variable domain GAGVSQSPSNKVTEKGKDVELRCDPISGHTALYWYRQSLGQGLEFLIYFQGNSAPDKSGLPSDRFSAERTGGSVSTLTIQRTQQEDSAVYLCASSIAGLAAYNEQFFGPGTRLTVL.